One and the same sample provided the 19 T cell receptor beta chains below, sequenced in a study of cytomegalovirus exposure and HLA in healthy donors. Repertoires were generated with immunoSEQ multiplex PCR, while TCRdb's copy carries only in-frame clones and drops some. The table has about 280,000 clones, just over 85% seen once. The sequenced sample consisted of PBMCs. These receptors all come from a woman aged 18 to 35 in good health and CMV-seronegative.

V gene TRBV28 combines with J gene TRBJ2-3; D gene ambiguous. Germline CDR1 reads MDHEN; CDR2 reads SYDVKM. The CDR3 extends over 15 amino acids. V was cut by 3 bases and J by 0 bases, with 10 bases left in between. CDR3 residues: CASSFGGHSTDTQYF. The CDR3 nucleotides read TGTGCCAGCAGTTTTGGCGGCCATAGCACAGATACGCAGTATTTT.

This chain uses TRBV7-8 with TRBJ2-7; TRBD2 agrees at 9 bases. V dropped 5 bases and J dropped 3; count of bases not matched to a gene: 11. The germline gives CDR1 SGHVS, CDR2 FQNEAQ. This CDR3 is 16 amino acids long. DNA of the CDR3: TGTGCCAGCAGCCGACCAGCTAGCGGGGAAAACTACGAGCAGTACTTC. Translated: CASSRPASGENYEQYF.

The chain employs TRBV13 and TRBJ1-1, with a weak D call TRBD1 (5 bases). In germline, CDR1 is PRHDT, CDR2 FYEKMQ (reference sequence). Trimming stripped 0 bases from V and 4 bases from J, with 12 bases between. This CDR3 region has 15 residues. The CDR3 DNA sequence: TGTGCCAGCAGCTTAGGAGGGGCTGGTGTCACTGAAGCTTTCTTT. Its translation: CASSLGGAGVTEAFF.

The J gene is TRBJ2-5, the V gene TRBV9; TRBD1 agrees at 9 bases. V lost 1 base to trimming and J lost 4 bases; unmatched junction nucleotides: 5. The CDR3 contains 15 residues. Germline lookup yields CDR1 SGDLS and CDR2 YYNGEE. In DNA form, the CDR3 reads TGTGCCAGCAGCGTATCCGGGACAGGGTCAGAGACCCAGTACTTC. Its protein product is CASSVSGTGSETQYF.

As DNA, the CDR3 is TGTGCCTGGTTGTTCGGGACAGCTGGGACCCAGTACTTC. It translates to CAWLFGTAGTQYF. The rearrangement links TRBV30 to TRBJ2-5; 7 bases match TRBD1. This CDR3 has 13 residues. The V segment lost 5 bases and the J segment 7 bases; nucleotides outside the gene matches: 10. Germline CDR1 reads GTSNPN; CDR2 reads SVGIG (reference sequence).

The table lists this clone with a few counts. The chain joins TRBV7-9 to TRBJ2-2, with a possible D match to TRBD1 (5 bases). Between the trimmed V and J ends, which lost 0 bases and 4 bases, there was a span of 12 bases. Germline V gene sequence: CDR1 SEHNR, CDR2 FQNEAQ (reference sequence). The CDR3 runs to 16 residues. The CDR3, as DNA: TGTGCCAGCAGCTTAGCAGGGGCCGCGCGCACCGGGGAGCTGTTTTTT. Its protein is CASSLAGAARTGELFF.

The chain combines TRBV11-2 with TRBJ2-1; the match to TRBD2 covers 16 bases. The V gene's germline CDR1 is SGHAT and CDR2 FQNNGV. V trimming: 5 bases; J trimming: 7 bases; junction bases outside the gene matches: 14. The CDR3 has 19 amino acids. The CDR3 loop reads CASSTGLGTSGRAGNEQFF. The CDR3 DNA reads as TGTGCCAGCAGCACCGGACTCGGGACTAGCGGGAGGGCAGGTAATGAGCAGTTCTTC.

This rearrangement joins TRBV9 to TRBJ2-3; 12 bases align to TRBD2. The CDR3 contains 19 residues. Germline-derived CDR1 and CDR2 are SGDLS and YYNGEE. V was clipped by 4 bases and J by 4 bases; unmatched bases: 16. CDR3: CASSHLLAGGPVEPDTQYF. The CDR3 coding sequence is TGTGCCAGCAGCCACCTACTAGCGGGGGGCCCAGTAGAGCCAGATACGCAGTATTTT.

The genes are TRBV30 and TRBJ1-2; possible D gene TRBD1, 6 bases. Germline V gives CDR1 GTSNPN, CDR2 SVGIG (reference sequence). V was pared by 1 base and J by 6 bases, with 12 bases between. The CDR3 covers 13 residues. CDR3 nucleotide sequence: TGTGCCTGGAGTGGACAGGCGAGCGATGGCTACACCTTC. Translating it yields CAWSGQASDGYTF.

CDR3 residues: CASSEWDRGRRGAYEQYF. As DNA, the CDR3 is TGTGCCAGCAGTGAGTGGGACAGGGGGCGGAGGGGTGCCTACGAGCAGTACTTC. This chain joins TRBV6-1 and TRBJ2-7, with 12 bases aligning to TRBD1. This CDR3 contains 18 residues. Looked up from germline, CDR1 is MNHNS and CDR2 is SASEGT. V dropped 3 bases and J dropped 2; count of bases not matched to a gene: 11.

This chain uses TRBV2 with TRBJ1-1; D possibly corresponds to TRBD1 (6 bases). Germline V CDR1 and CDR2: SNHLY, FYNNEI. V was trimmed by 8 bases and J by 2 bases, leaving 27 bases between them. The CDR3 contains 18 residues. CDR3 in DNA: TGTGCCAGCCTGGACCCCGGACAGCTCAGGGGCGTAAACACTGAAGCTTTCTTT. It is translated as CASLDPGQLRGVNTEAFF.

V usage is TRBV6-5 and J usage is TRBJ1-1; no clear D. This CDR3 contains 15 residues. The ends were cut back, 0 bases at V and 4 bases at J, with 12 bases in the middle. Germline loops: CDR1 MNHEY, CDR2 SVGAGI. CDR3 bases: TGTGCCAGCAGTTACTCTGACGGGTTTGGCACTGAAGCTTTCTTT. Amino acid sequence: CASSYSDGFGTEAFF.

The table lists this clone with a count of one. The chain has TRBV11-3 and TRBJ1-2; D may be TRBD1 (5 bases). From germline, CDR1 is SGHNT and CDR2 YENEEA. V was shortened by 6 bases and J by 3 bases, with 14 bases between the two germline ends. This CDR3 is 14 amino acids long. CDR3 region: CASSPSGTHYGYTF. In DNA, the CDR3 is TGTGCCAGCAGTCCCTCCGGGACTCACTATGGCTACACCTTC.

The chain couples TRBV2 to TRBJ1-5, with D possibly TRBD1 on 5 matching bases. Germline values: CDR1 SNHLY, CDR2 FYNNEI. The V gene lost 6 bases and the J gene lost 3 bases, with 9 bases spanning the gap. The CDR3 has 13 residues. This CDR3 is CASSSTANQPQHF. In DNA form, the CDR3 reads TGTGCCAGCAGCTCGACAGCCAATCAGCCCCAGCATTTT. The whole variable domain, filled in from reference TRBV2 and TRBJ1-5, reads EPEVTQTPSHQVTQMGQEVILRCVPISNHLYFYWYRQILGQKVEFLVSFYNNEISEKSEIFDDQFSVERPDGSNFTLKIRSTKLEDSAMYFCASSSTANQPQHFGDGTRLSIL.

The chain recombines TRBV6-1 with TRBJ1-5; possibly TRBD1 for D (5 bases). The CDR3 is made up of 15 amino acids. V lost 5 bases and J 5 bases, leaving 16 bases between the germline ends. Germline V gene data show CDR1 as MNHNS and CDR2 as SASEGT. The CDR3 is CASSRVGGLDQPQHF. Written as DNA, the CDR3 is TGTGCCAGCAGTAGGGTCGGGGGGTTGGATCAGCCCCAGCATTTT.

The chain has TRBV6-5 and TRBJ2-5; D gene ambiguous. CDR3 length: 14 residues. CDR1 and CDR2 (germline): MNHEY, SVGAGI. V gave up 2 bases and J gave up 2 bases, with 9 bases separating them. The CDR3 loop reads CASSYTREQETQYF. The CDR3 DNA sequence: TGTGCCAGCAGTTACACTCGAGAGCAAGAGACCCAGTACTTC.

The rearrangement links TRBV19 to TRBJ1-2; possible D gene TRBD1, 5 bases. Germline values: CDR1 LNHDA, CDR2 SQIVND (reference sequence). The CDR3 runs to 15 residues. V lost 4 bases and J 6 bases, leaving 18 bases between the germline ends. The CDR3, as DNA: TGTGCCAGTAGTACCCCCCCCGACAGTGCGAATGGCTACACCTTC. Its protein is CASSTPPDSANGYTF. Full variable domain (remainder filled in from reference TRBV19 and TRBJ1-2): DGGITQSPKYLFRKEGQNVTLSCEQNLNHDAMYWYRQDPGQGLRLIYYSQIVNDFQKGDIAEGYSVSREKKESFPLTVTSAQKNPTAFYLCASSTPPDSANGYTFGSGTRLTVV.

This chain connects TRBV30 to TRBJ2-7, with a weak D call TRBD1 (5 bases). The germline CDR1 and CDR2 sequences are GTSNPN and SVGIG (reference sequence). Trimming removed 0 bases from V and 2 bases from J, with 8 bases in between. The CDR3 is 13 residues long. CDR3 sequence reads: CAWSVQGTYEQYF. The CDR3 region has the DNA TGTGCCTGGAGTGTTCAGGGAACCTACGAGCAGTACTTC.

The chain recombines TRBV28 with TRBJ2-3, with 9 bases fitting TRBD1. The CDR3 consists of 14 residues. CDR1 is MDHEN, CDR2 SYDVKM, per germline. Trimming removed 6 bases from V and 7 bases from J; junction bases left unmatched: 8. Here the CDR3 reads CASRPGQGPNTQYF. Written as DNA, the CDR3 is TGTGCCAGCAGGCCGGGACAGGGTCCAAATACGCAGTATTTT.